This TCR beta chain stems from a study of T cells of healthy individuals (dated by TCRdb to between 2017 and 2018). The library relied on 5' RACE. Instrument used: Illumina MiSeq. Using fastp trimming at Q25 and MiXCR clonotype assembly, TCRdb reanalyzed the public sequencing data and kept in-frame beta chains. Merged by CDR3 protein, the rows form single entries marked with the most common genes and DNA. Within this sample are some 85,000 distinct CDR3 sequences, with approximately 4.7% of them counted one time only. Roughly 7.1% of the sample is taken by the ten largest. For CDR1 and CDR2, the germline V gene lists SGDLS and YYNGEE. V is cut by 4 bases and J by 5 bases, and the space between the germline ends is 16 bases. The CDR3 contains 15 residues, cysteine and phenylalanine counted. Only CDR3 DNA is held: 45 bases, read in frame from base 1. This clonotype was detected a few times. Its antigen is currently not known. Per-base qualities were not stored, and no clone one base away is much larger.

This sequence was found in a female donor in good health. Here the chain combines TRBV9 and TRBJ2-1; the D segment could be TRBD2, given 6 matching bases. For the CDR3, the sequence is CASSKGGGGDNEQFF. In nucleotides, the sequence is TGTGCCAGCAGCAAGGGAGGAGGTGGAGACAATGAGCAGTTCTTC.